Listed here is a single T cell receptor beta chain. The antigen it recognizes is unknown. Base quality data are lacking; no much larger clone is found one base away. The same CDR3 arises from other DNA sequences in this sample as well. These data come from a study of blood T cell repertoires in COVID-19 (TCRdb year 2020). With respect to the entire study: The collaborator samples originated in the United States, Italy and Spain and spanned the acute and convalescent phases of COVID-19. The prospective study material was composed of cDNA or gDNA derived from T cells, B-cell-depleted T cells, or PBMCs. Subjects who had been exposed to COVID-19, were actively infected with it, or had recovered from it provided the deeply sampled blood TCRbeta repertoires that made up the dataset. The repertoires were made available in a free public database intended to serve as a resource for research on the immune response to SARS-CoV-2. The samples were drawn from the first 160 participants of the ongoing ImmuneRACE study and from 1,254 subjects provided by 6 global collaborators. Sample metadata almost always included a de-identified subject ID, COVID-19 status, age in years and sex. Where available, HLA class I and class II types were taken from metadata supplied by the sample provider and were not determined by assay-based typing.

Overall study outcomes, separate from this receptor: How much clinical and demographic metadata was included differed by source and by participant, and the metadata was provided uncurated.

The immunoSEQ Assay, a bias-controlled multiplex PCR, was used to amplify TCRbeta CDR3 regions from genomic DNA. On the study's bioinformatics: The number of nucleated cells in each sample was estimated from the amplification of reference gene primers within the assay. To quantify the absolute abundance of each unique TCRbeta CDR3 rearrangement, sequence reads were collapsed and filtered. For each sample, productive Simpson clonality was calculated as the square root of Simpson's diversity index across productive rearrangements. The source is immuneACCESS, and TCRdb retained only in-frame sequences with V and J called. Part of the clones is not carried over; for the studies checked, unresolved V genes explain less than half of this, and the remainder is unexplained. That table supplies the V and J calls and clone size; D and trimming were determined from the DNA. Across this sample there are approximately 480,000 clones, with 87% seen only once. 0.65% to 0.9% of the sample lies in the top ten.

Participants in the prospective study were aged roughly 18 to 90 years, lived in 20 to 25 United States geographic areas, and enrolled through a virtual design. In the prospective study, cohorts were assigned on the basis of participant-reported clinical history obtained from a screening survey and a study questionnaire. For ImmuneRACE Cohort 3, a participant was defined as recovered based on two consecutive negative NP/OP PCR tests, clearance by a healthcare professional, or resolution of symptoms. In the prospective study, whole blood, serum and a nasopharyngeal or oropharyngeal swab were collected from each participant by mobile phlebotomists. Prospective study participants could optionally give additional blood draws and questionnaires over an approximately two-month period. Blood samples from the prospective study were shipped frozen or at room temperature prior to DNA extraction. Trimming takes 1 base off V and 4 bases off J; junction bases not matched to a gene: 5. Per the germline V gene, SGHTA is the CDR1 and FQGNSA is the CDR2. The CDR3, from cysteine to phenylalanine, totals 16 residues. Only CDR3 DNA is held: 48 bases, read in frame from base 1.

The specimen was PBMCs or T cells enriched from blood (not recorded which). The chain is encoded by TRBV7-2 joined to TRBJ2-1; 9 central bases correspond to TRBD2. This TCR was sampled from a woman aged 18-35 years who had recovered from COVID-19. Here the CDR3 is given as CASSLDLSGGYNEQFF. At the DNA level, the sequence is TGTGCCAGCAGCTTAGATCTTAGCGGGGGATACAATGAGCAGTTCTTC.